This T cell receptor beta chain was sequenced during a study of Ad26.COV2.S vaccination and SARS-CoV-2 variants. Treatment noted: 19 received Ad26.COV2.S at low or high dose, single or two shots; roughly five received placebo; per-sample allocation not given. Samples came from day 63 after the first vaccine or placebo injection. Ad26.COV2.S expressed prefusion-stabilized spike from the original Wuhan strain. CDR1 and CDR2 from the germline V gene are ENHRY and SYGVKD. The CDR3 is 15 residues long. Trimming took 4 bases from V and 10 from J, leaving 17 bases between them. Sequencing used immunoSEQ multiplex PCR; TCRdb keeps in-frame clones, though not all of them. In the table there are some 320,000 clones, 85% of which are singletons.

The source is a person between 18 and 65 years old who received the Ad26.COV2.S COVID-19 vaccine or a placebo. The material sequenced was peripheral blood, taken in a trial of Ad26.COV2.S vaccine versus placebo. V is TRBV10-3 and J is TRBJ1-6; D unresolved. CDR3 sequence (DNA): TGTGCCATCAGTGGTTTCGGGGTGCCAGACTCACCCCTCCACTTT. Protein: CAISGFGVPDSPLHF.